These 32 T cell receptor beta chains share one sample of origin, sequenced in a study of radiotherapy plus CTLA-4 blockade in lung cancer. Clones were read by immunoSEQ multiplex PCR, and TCRdb kept only the in-frame ones, dropping some. The sample lists around 72,000 clones, around 82% occurring once. Sequencing used peripheral blood, obtained from a patient treated with radiotherapy plus ipilimumab. Source of these receptors: a human donor with non-small cell lung cancer who had a complete response to radiotherapy plus ipilimumab.

CDR3: CASSYGGSTDTGELFF. The CDR3 DNA reads as TGTGCCAGCAGCTATGGCGGGAGTACGGACACCGGGGAGCTGTTTTTT. The genes are TRBV11-3 and TRBJ2-2; TRBD2 agrees at 7 bases. Germline CDR1 SGHNT, CDR2 YENEEA. The CDR3 is 16 amino acids. V lost 4 bases to trimming and J lost 3 bases; unmatched junction nucleotides: 8.

Comments on this clone: Other DNA sequences of this sample code for an identical CDR3. The chain is built from TRBV7-2 and TRBJ2-3, with D hard to call. Trimming cost V 2 bases and J 4 bases, with 4 bases left between them. This CDR3 comprises 12 residues. The V gene's germline CDR1 is SGHTA and CDR2 FQGNSA. The CDR3 nucleotides are TGTGCCAGCAGCTTAAGCGCAGATACGCAGTATTTT. Amino acids: CASSLSADTQYF. Filled out from reference TRBV7-2 and TRBJ2-3, the complete variable domain reads GAGVSQSPSNKVTEKGKDVELRCDPISGHTALYWYRQSLGQGLEFLIYFQGNSAPDKSGLPSDRFSAERTGGSVSTLTIQRTQQEDSAVYLCASSLSADTQYFGPGTRLTVL.

The V gene is TRBV4-2, the J gene TRBJ2-1, with 7 positions matching TRBD2. This CDR3 region has 16 residues. Looked up from germline, CDR1 is LGHNA and CDR2 is YNFKEQ. Trimming cost V 0 bases and J 0 bases; bases outside gene matches: 2. CDR3 amino acids: CASSQDRTSSYNEQFF. The CDR3, as DNA: TGTGCCAGCAGCCAAGATAGGACTAGCTCCTACAATGAGCAGTTCTTC.

The chain has TRBV5-6 and TRBJ2-1; D call uncertain. In germline, CDR1 is SGHDT, CDR2 YYEEEE. The V gene lost 1 base and the J gene lost 5 bases, with 16 bases spanning the gap. This CDR3 is 16 amino acids long. Here the CDR3 reads CASSLFRTIIDNEQFF. CDR3 bases: TGTGCCAGCAGCTTGTTTCGGACGATAATTGACAATGAGCAGTTCTTC.

This chain uses TRBV7-9 with TRBJ2-2; D is ambiguous. Trimming removed 1 base at V and 6 bases at J, with 9 bases between. Germline V CDR1 and CDR2: SEHNR, FQNEAQ (reference sequence). The CDR3 spans 14 residues. The chain's CDR3 is CASSLGTVPGELFF. The CDR3 DNA reads as TGTGCCAGCAGCTTAGGCACAGTCCCCGGGGAGCTGTTTTTT.

The chain uses TRBV20-1 and TRBJ1-2; D gene ambiguous. V was clipped by 0 bases and J by 13 bases, with 12 bases between them. Germline V gives CDR1 DFQATT, CDR2 SNEGSKA (reference sequence). The CDR3 loop spans 11 amino acids. The CDR3 protein is CSARDVDARTF. In DNA, the CDR3 is TGCAGTGCTAGAGACGTAGATGCACGCACCTTC.

The chain carries TRBV5-6 and TRBJ1-1, with TRBD1 matching 8 bases. CDR3 length: 13 residues. Germline V gives CDR1 SGHDT, CDR2 YYEEEE. V dropped 5 bases and J dropped 1; count of bases not matched to a gene: 1. The CDR3 loop reads CASSDRGNTEAFF. The DNA for the CDR3 is TGTGCCAGCAGTGACAGGGGGAACACTGAAGCTTTCTTT. The whole variable domain, remainder taken from reference TRBV5-6 and TRBJ1-1, is DAGVTQSPTHLIKTRGQQVTLRCSPKSGHDTVSWYQQALGQGPQFIFQYYEEEERQRGNFPDRFSGHQFPNYSSELNVNALLLGDSALYLCASSDRGNTEAFFGQGTRLTVV.

This clone is termed medium-sized. The chain employs TRBV10-3 and TRBJ2-3, with 12 positions matching TRBD2. This CDR3 region has 15 residues. The ends lost 6 bases at V and 3 bases at J; junction bases unmatched: 4. Germline lookup yields CDR1 ENHRY and CDR2 SYGVKD. CDR3 sequence (DNA): TGTGCCATCAGCTCGACTAGCGGGAGTACAGATACGCAGTATTTT. The encoded protein is CAISSTSGSTDTQYF.

This clone occurred a few times. The chain employs TRBV19 and TRBJ2-2; possibly TRBD1 for D (5 bases). V was pared by 7 bases and J by 1 base, with 7 bases between. Germline V lookup: CDR1 LNHDA, CDR2 SQIVND (reference sequence). The CDR3 is 13 residues long. The CDR3 loop reads CASNDRNTGELFF. CDR3 coding DNA: TGTGCCAGTAATGACAGGAACACCGGGGAGCTGTTTTTT.

The V and J genes are TRBV9 and TRBJ1-1; 9 bases map to TRBD1. The CDR3 extends over 15 amino acids. Germline loops: CDR1 SGDLS, CDR2 YYNGEE. With V trimmed by 3 bases and J by 6 bases, 9 bases remained unmatched. This CDR3 reads CASSARDRESPEAFF. In DNA, the CDR3 is TGTGCCAGCAGCGCCCGGGACAGGGAGTCCCCTGAAGCTTTCTTT.

V usage is TRBV30 and J usage is TRBJ2-3; 8 bases agree with TRBD1. V dropped 3 bases and J dropped 0; count of bases not matched to a gene: 5. The germline CDR1 and CDR2 sequences are GTSNPN and SVGIG (reference sequence). The CDR3 has 15 residues. CDR3 nucleotide sequence: TGTGCCTGGAGGAGACAGGGGACTAGCACAGATACGCAGTATTTT. As protein: CAWRRQGTSTDTQYF.

V and J are TRBV5-1 and TRBJ1-2, with 9 bases fitting TRBD1. V trimming: 4 bases; J trimming: 6 bases; junction bases outside the gene matches: 7. CDR1 is SGHRS, CDR2 YFSETQ, per germline. The CDR3 runs to 14 residues. The CDR3 DNA reads as TGCGCCAGCAGCGCCGACAGGGGGAGGGATGGCTACACCTTC. The encoded protein is CASSADRGRDGYTF.

The chain has TRBV6-5 and TRBJ2-5, with unresolved D. The CDR3 extends over 12 amino acids. Trimming removed 2 bases from V and 5 bases from J, with 6 bases in between. Germline loops: CDR1 MNHEY, CDR2 SVGAGI. The DNA for the CDR3 is TGTGCCAGCAGTTACAAAACGGAGACCCAGTACTTC. Its translation is CASSYKTETQYF.

The rearrangement uses TRBV30 and TRBJ1-4, with TRBD1 identical over 9 bases. The CDR3 totals 15 residues. Trimming cost V 3 bases and J 8 bases; bases outside gene matches: 10. Germline loops: CDR1 GTSNPN, CDR2 SVGIG (reference sequence). CDR3 residues: CAWRGRGQGYEKLFF. CDR3 sequence (DNA): TGTGCCTGGAGGGGGAGGGGACAGGGTTACGAAAAACTGTTTTTT.

The chain employs TRBV2 and TRBJ2-2; no clear D gene. The CDR3 runs 12 residues. Germline V gene sequence: CDR1 SNHLY, CDR2 FYNNEI. Trimming cost V 7 bases and J 4 bases, with 7 bases left between them. The DNA for the CDR3 is TGTGCCAGCACTGGTCTCACCGGGGAGCTGTTTTTT. As protein: CASTGLTGELFF. The full variable domain, completed using reference TRBV2 and TRBJ2-2, is EPEVTQTPSHQVTQMGQEVILRCVPISNHLYFYWYRQILGQKVEFLVSFYNNEISEKSEIFDDQFSVERPDGSNFTLKIRSTKLEDSAMYFCASTGLTGELFFGEGSRLTVL.

This sequence joins TRBV27 and TRBJ2-1; TRBD2 is a possible D gene (6 bases). V was shortened by 6 bases and J by 0 bases, with 15 bases between the two germline ends. Germline loops: CDR1 MNHEY, CDR2 SMNVEV (reference sequence). The CDR3 is 16 residues long. The DNA of the CDR3 is TGTGCCAGCAGAGACACCCAGCGGGTCTCCTACAATGAGCAGTTCTTC. Translating it yields CASRDTQRVSYNEQFF.

The chain recombines TRBV4-1 with TRBJ2-7, with 9 positions matching TRBD1. The CDR3 is made up of 15 amino acids. J lost 7 bases, V lost 2 bases, and 9 bases had no gene match. Germline CDR1 and CDR2: MGHRA and YSYEKL. This chain's CDR3 is CASSQLGQGSSEQYF. The CDR3 DNA sequence: TGCGCCAGCAGCCAACTCGGACAGGGGAGTTCTGAGCAGTACTTC.

The chain recombines TRBV6-1 with TRBJ1-3, with a tentative D call TRBD1 (6 bases). Trimming removed 8 bases from V and 2 bases from J, with 16 bases in between. The CDR3 spans 15 residues. The germline V gene encodes CDR1 MNHNS and CDR2 SASEGT. CDR3 nucleotides: TGTGCCAGCGGGGGGCTTGCACTAACTGGAAACACCATATATTTT. This codes for CASGGLALTGNTIYF.

The V and J genes are TRBV29-1 and TRBJ2-3; TRBD1 matches 9 bases. CDR1 is SQVTM and CDR2 is ANQGSEA in the germline V gene. This CDR3 comprises 15 residues. V was clipped by 2 bases and J by 4 bases; unmatched bases: 7. CDR3 nucleotides: TGCAGCGTTGAATGGAACAGGGGGCGCGCAGATACGCAGTATTTT. This codes for CSVEWNRGRADTQYF.

This clone was counted once. V and J are TRBV6-5 and TRBJ1-5; D is possibly TRBD1 (5 bases). V lost 2 bases, J lost 4 bases, and 12 bases lay in between. The CDR3 contains 15 residues. Germline-derived CDR1 and CDR2 are MNHEY and SVGAGI. Here the CDR3 DNA reads TGTGCCAGCAGTTACAGACAGACCGGAAATCAGCCCCAGCATTTT. Its translation: CASSYRQTGNQPQHF.

The chain employs TRBV7-2 and TRBJ1-1; D is perhaps TRBD1 (5 bases). Trimming shortened V by 4 bases and J by 2 bases, and 8 bases separated the two germline ends. There are 13 residues in the CDR3. The germline gives CDR1 SGHTA, CDR2 FQGNSA. The CDR3 DNA reads as TGTGCCAGCAGCTCACAGGTTAACACTGAAGCTTTCTTT. Protein: CASSSQVNTEAFF.

A few counts support this clone. The chain uses TRBV11-3 and TRBJ2-7; D is unresolved. Trimming removed 3 bases from V and 1 base from J, with 10 bases in between. Germline V CDR1 and CDR2: SGHNT, YENEEA. The CDR3 has 14 amino acids. The CDR3 coding sequence is TGTGCCAGCAGCTTTTGGTGGGGTTCCTACGAGCAGTACGTC. Protein sequence: CASSFWWGSYEQYV.

V gene TRBV14 combines with J gene TRBJ2-7; D is uncertain. Trimming took off 1 base at V and 3 bases at J, with 19 bases between the two ends. The CDR3 covers 17 residues. Germline CDR1 and CDR2: SGHDN and FVKESK. CDR3: CASSQAKYRGEDYEQYF. CDR3 bases: TGTGCCAGCAGCCAAGCCAAATATCGTGGAGAAGACTACGAGCAGTACTTC.

The J gene is TRBJ2-5, the V gene TRBV7-2; D perhaps matches TRBD2 (6 bases). The CDR3 is 14 residues long. Germline lookup yields CDR1 SGHTA and CDR2 FQGNSA. The V end lost 8 bases, the J end lost 9 bases, and 22 bases lay between the germline ends. For the CDR3, the DNA is TGTGCCAGCGACCCCGGGAGACTGGGAGCGCCCCAGTACTTC. This gives the protein CASDPGRLGAPQYF.

This chain connects TRBV16 to TRBJ1-1; D is undetermined. The germline V gene encodes CDR1 KGHSY and CDR2 FQNENV. This CDR3 region has 13 residues. The ends were cut back, 6 bases at V and 1 base at J, with 9 bases in the middle. CDR3 in DNA: TGTGCCAGCAGACTCCAAGAGAACACTGAAGCTTTCTTT. Its translation is CASRLQENTEAFF. Based on the CDR3 plus reference TRBV16 and TRBJ1-1, the full variable domain is GEEVAQTPKHLVRGEGQKAKLYCAPIKGHSYVFWYQQVLKNEFKFLISFQNENVFDETGMPKERFSAKCLPNSPCSLEIQATKLEDSAVYFCASRLQENTEAFFGQGTRLTVV.

The chain recombines TRBV7-8 with TRBJ1-5, with 8 bases matching TRBD1. Germline-derived CDR1 and CDR2 are SGHVS and FQNEAQ. Trimming took 0 bases from V and 5 from J; bases not matched to a gene: 9. The CDR3 is 17 residues long. CDR3 coding DNA: TGTGCCAGCAGCTTAGCGAATTCCCAGGGGGCCGATCAGCCCCAGCATTTT. Translated: CASSLANSQGADQPQHF.

J is TRBJ2-7 and V is TRBV6-1; D is ambiguous. The V gene lost 10 bases and the J gene lost 2 bases, with 18 bases spanning the gap. The CDR3 length is 14 residues. Germline V lookup: CDR1 MNHNS, CDR2 SASEGT. As DNA, the CDR3 is TGTGCCACCTCGGGCGGCCAGATGACCTACGAGCAGTACTTC. This translates into CATSGGQMTYEQYF.

Only a few counts were recorded for this clone. J is TRBJ1-1 and V is TRBV19; 9 bases agree with TRBD1. The V segment lost 10 bases and the J segment 4 bases; nucleotides outside the gene matches: 7. The CDR3 totals 13 residues. Germline loops: CDR1 LNHDA, CDR2 SQIVND (reference sequence). In DNA form, the CDR3 reads TGTGCCACCTTCCGGGACAGGGCCACTGAAGCTTTCTTT. Protein product: CATFRDRATEAFF.

The V gene is TRBV2, the J gene TRBJ2-3; the D gene is possibly TRBD2 (6 bases). Germline V lookup: CDR1 SNHLY, CDR2 FYNNEI. With 3 bases removed from V and 5 bases from J, the gap between germline ends came to 12 bases. The CDR3 sequence is 14 residues long. In DNA form, the CDR3 reads TGTGCCAGCAGTGACGGGAGTCTCTTAGATACGCAGTATTTT. This codes for CASSDGSLLDTQYF.

This chain joins TRBV30 and TRBJ1-5, with TRBD1 as a possible D gene (5 bases). The CDR3 runs to 13 residues. CDR1 is GTSNPN, CDR2 SVGIG, per germline (reference sequence). Trimming shortened V by 4 bases and J by 7 bases, and 14 bases separated the two germline ends. CDR3 amino acids: CAWTPGRNQPQHF. DNA for the CDR3: TGTGCCTGGACTCCGGGGCGTAACCAGCCCCAGCATTTT.

This clone was observed a few times. The V and J genes are TRBV5-1 and TRBJ1-3; D is uncertain. The CDR3 covers 14 residues. Germline V lookup: CDR1 SGHRS, CDR2 YFSETQ. The ends were cut back, 2 bases at V and 2 bases at J, with 8 bases in the middle. CDR3: CASSLTGPGNTIYF. CDR3 coding DNA: TGCGCCAGCAGCTTAACCGGACCTGGAAACACCATATATTTT.

This rearrangement joins TRBV6-1 to TRBJ2-7; D possibly uses TRBD1 or TRBD2 (5 bases each). The germline CDR1 and CDR2 sequences are MNHNS and SASEGT. V was pared by 3 bases and J by 1 base, with 7 bases between. This CDR3 spans 13 amino acids. CDR3 sequence (DNA): TGTGCCAGCAGTGATTGGGGGTCCTACGAGCAGTACGTC. Residues: CASSDWGSYEQYV.